The source of this TCR beta chain is a study of blood T cell repertoires in COVID-19. Libraries were prepared by immunoSEQ multiplex PCR; TCRdb keeps only in-frame clonotypes and omits some of them. The repertoire holds around 310,000 clones, with approximately 92% as singletons. In germline, CDR1 is SGHVS, CDR2 FQNEAQ. The CDR3 has 17 amino acids. J gave up 1 base and V 2 bases, and 9 bases lay outside the gene matches. The chain combines TRBV7-8 with TRBJ1-2, with TRBD1 matching over 8 bases. The sample was peripheral blood. The TCR was taken from a woman in her twenties or thirties with COVID-19, enrolled during active disease. In DNA form, the CDR3 reads TGTGCCAGCAGCTTACTGCTCCGGGACAGGAATAACTATGGCTACACCTTC. It specifies CASSLLLRDRNNYGYTF.